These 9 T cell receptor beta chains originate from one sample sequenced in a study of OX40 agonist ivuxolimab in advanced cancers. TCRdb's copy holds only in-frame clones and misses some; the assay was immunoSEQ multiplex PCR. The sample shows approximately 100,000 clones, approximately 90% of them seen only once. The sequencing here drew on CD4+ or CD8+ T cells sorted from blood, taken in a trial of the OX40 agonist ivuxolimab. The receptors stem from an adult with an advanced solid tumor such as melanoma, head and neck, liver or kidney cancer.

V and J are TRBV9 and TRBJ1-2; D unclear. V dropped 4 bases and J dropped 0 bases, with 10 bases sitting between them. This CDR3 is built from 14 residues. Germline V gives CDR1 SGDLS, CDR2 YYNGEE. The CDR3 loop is CASSPRPSNYGYTF. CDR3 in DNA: TGTGCCAGCAGCCCGCGCCCGTCTAACTATGGCTACACCTTC.

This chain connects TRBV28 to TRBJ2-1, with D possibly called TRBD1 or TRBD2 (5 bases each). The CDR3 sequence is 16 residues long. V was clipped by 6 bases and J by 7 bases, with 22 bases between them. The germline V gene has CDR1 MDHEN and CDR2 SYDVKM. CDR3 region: CASRLWDQTFYNEQFF. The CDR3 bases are TGTGCCAGCAGACTCTGGGACCAAACCTTTTATAATGAGCAGTTCTTC.

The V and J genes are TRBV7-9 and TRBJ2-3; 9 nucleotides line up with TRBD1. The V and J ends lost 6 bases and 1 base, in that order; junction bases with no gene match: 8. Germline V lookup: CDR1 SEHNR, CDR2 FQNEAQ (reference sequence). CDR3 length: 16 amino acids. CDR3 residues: CASSYTGGAGTDTQYF. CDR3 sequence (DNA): TGTGCCAGCAGTTATACAGGGGGCGCGGGCACAGATACGCAGTATTTT.

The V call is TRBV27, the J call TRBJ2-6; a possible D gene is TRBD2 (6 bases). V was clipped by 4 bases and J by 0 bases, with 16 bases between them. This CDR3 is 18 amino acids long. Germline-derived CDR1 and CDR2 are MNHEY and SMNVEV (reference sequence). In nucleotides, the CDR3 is TGTGCCAGCAGTTCGGAGCGACGGAGGGCCTCTGGGGCCAACGTCCTGACTTTC. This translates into CASSSERRRASGANVLTF.

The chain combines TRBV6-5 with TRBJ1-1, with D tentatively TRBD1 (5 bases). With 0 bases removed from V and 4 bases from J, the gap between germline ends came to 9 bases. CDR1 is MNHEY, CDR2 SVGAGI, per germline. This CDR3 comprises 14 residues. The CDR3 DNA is TGTGCCAGCAGTTACTCGCAGGGTATCACTGAAGCTTTCTTT. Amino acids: CASSYSQGITEAFF.

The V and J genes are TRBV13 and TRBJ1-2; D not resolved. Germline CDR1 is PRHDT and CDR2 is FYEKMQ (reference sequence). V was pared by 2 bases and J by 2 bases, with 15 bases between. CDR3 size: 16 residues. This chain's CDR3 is CASSLFGDGENYGYTF. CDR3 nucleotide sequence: TGTGCCAGCAGCTTATTTGGTGACGGAGAAAACTATGGCTACACCTTC. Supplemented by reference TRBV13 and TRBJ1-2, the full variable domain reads AAGVIQSPRHLIKEKRETATLKCYPIPRHDTVYWYQQGPGQDPQFLISFYEKMQSDKGSIPDRFSAQQFSDYHSELNMSSLELGDSALYFCASSLFGDGENYGYTFGSGTRLTVV.

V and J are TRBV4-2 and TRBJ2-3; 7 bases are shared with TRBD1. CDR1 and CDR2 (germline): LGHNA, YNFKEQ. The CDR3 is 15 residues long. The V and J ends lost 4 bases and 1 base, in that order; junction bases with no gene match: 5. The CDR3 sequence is CASSLGQARTDTQYF. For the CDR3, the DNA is TGTGCCAGCAGCCTCGGACAGGCCCGCACAGATACGCAGTATTTT.

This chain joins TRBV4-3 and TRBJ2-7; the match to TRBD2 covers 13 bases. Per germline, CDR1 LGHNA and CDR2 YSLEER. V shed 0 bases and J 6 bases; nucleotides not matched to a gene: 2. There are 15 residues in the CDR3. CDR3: CASSQDRLAGGEQYF. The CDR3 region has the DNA TGCGCCAGCAGCCAAGATCGACTAGCGGGAGGCGAGCAGTACTTC.

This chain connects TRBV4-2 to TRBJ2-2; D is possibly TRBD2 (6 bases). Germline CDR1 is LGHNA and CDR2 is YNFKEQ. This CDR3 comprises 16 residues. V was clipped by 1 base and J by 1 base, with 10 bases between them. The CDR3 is CASSQVGGLNTGELFF. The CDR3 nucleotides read TGTGCCAGCAGCCAAGTGGGGGGTCTGAACACCGGGGAGCTGTTTTTT.